This section outlines one T cell receptor (beta chain) sequence together with its context. Antigen: not known. This sample stems from a study of T cell responses to AZD1222 COVID-19 vaccine. Study details: The analysis combined second doses at about 4 or about 12 weeks.

The CDR3 spans 12 residues. The V and J ends lost 8 bases and 2 bases respectively, with 10 bases between them. Germline CDR1 SNHLY, CDR2 FYNNEI. Whole-study findings and limits: Only five or six AZD1222 recipients tested seropositive at baseline. Donors, mostly white British, included more females; clonal diversity was possibly underestimated. Distributed over spike, vaccine-associated CD4 TCRs predominated at 160-218 and 743-854.

The assay was immunoSEQ multiplex PCR, and TCRdb's table has in-frame clones only and misses some. The sample carries 68,000 or so clones, around 80% recorded once. The genes are TRBV2 and TRBJ2-7; TRBD2 is a possible D gene (5 bases). The material was peripheral blood, obtained on day 0 of AZD1222 vaccination. This TCR derives from an adult in good health. The CDR3 is CASELGTYEQYF. CDR3 DNA: TGTGCCAGCGAACTAGGTACCTACGAGCAGTACTTC.